What follows are 21 T cell receptor beta chains derived from one specimen sequenced in a study of T cells in Graves' hyperthyroidism and ophthalmopathy. Amplification of TCR beta CDR3 regions used RNA as the template. The HTBI primer set drove a first-round RT-PCR of the TCR CDR3. One entry per CDR3 protein, called by TCRdb with MiXCR from the multiplex PCR reads. The sample records approximately 400,000 distinct CDR3 sequences, 20% to 25% being singletons. Sequenced material: blood. The receptors stem from a man aged 45 to 65 with Graves' hyperthyroidism.

In its sample, this clonotype was seen a few times. The V call is TRBV7-6, the J call TRBJ2-1, with 13 bases that match TRBD2. With V trimmed by 1 base and J by 5 bases, 2 bases remained unmatched. Germline V gives CDR1 SGHVS, CDR2 FNYEAQ. This CDR3 spans 16 amino acids. The DNA of the CDR3 is TGTGCCAGCAGCTTAGAAACTAGCGGGAGGGACAATGAGCAGTTCTTC. It translates to CASSLETSGRDNEQFF. Together with reference TRBV7-6 and TRBJ2-1, the CDR3 gives the full variable domain: GAGVSQSPRYKVTKRGQDVALRCDPISGHVSLYWYRQALGQGPEFLTYFNYEAQQDKSGLPNDRFSAERPEGSISTLTIQRTEQRDSAMYRCASSLETSGRDNEQFFGPGTRLTVL.

This clonotype was counted ten times or more. The chain couples TRBV20-1 to TRBJ2-1; no firm D call. V lost 0 bases to trimming and J lost 7 bases, with 10 bases between them. Germline CDR1 and CDR2: DFQATT and SNEGSKA (reference sequence). CDR3 length: 13 residues. The CDR3 loop reads CSARETGRNEQFF. The CDR3 region has the DNA TGCAGTGCTAGAGAAACCGGTAGGAATGAGCAGTTCTTC.

This clonotype was detected many times. The chain joins TRBV12-3 or TRBV12-4 to TRBJ2-3; the match to TRBD2 covers 7 bases. CDR3 length: 14 amino acids. After removal of 9 bases from V and 4 bases from J, the junction contained 10 bases not matched to a gene. The CDR3 loop reads CASIGEGRPDTQYF. DNA for the CDR3: TGTGCCAGTATCGGGGAGGGCCGGCCAGATACGCAGTATTTT.

CDR3 loop: CASSHPIGELFF. CDR3 nucleotides: TGTGCCAGCAGCCATCCTATCGGGGAGCTGTTTTTT. The V gene is TRBV7-9, the J gene TRBJ2-2; D gene uncertain. The CDR3 runs to 12 residues. V lost 5 bases, J lost 7 bases, and 8 bases lay in between. Looked up from germline, CDR1 is SEHNR and CDR2 is FQNEAQ (reference sequence).

In its sample, this clonotype was seen many times. This chain uses TRBV2 with TRBJ2-7, with D perhaps matching TRBD1 or TRBD2 (5 bases each). Germline V gene data show CDR1 as SNHLY and CDR2 as FYNNEI. The CDR3 totals 14 residues. The germline V and J ends were trimmed by 10 bases and 0 bases, with 16 bases remaining between them. DNA of the CDR3: TGTGCCACCTCGCGTGGGACGAGCTCCTACGAGCAGTACTTC. It codes for CATSRGTSSYEQYF.

This clonotype was detected ten times or more. This chain connects TRBV7-3 to TRBJ2-1; 15 bases match TRBD2. Trimming removed 5 bases from V and 10 bases from J; junction bases left unmatched: 3. This CDR3 contains 14 residues. Germline V gives CDR1 SGHTA, CDR2 FQGTGA. CDR3 protein: CASSGTSGRSEQFF. The CDR3 DNA reads TGTGCCAGCAGCGGGACTAGCGGGAGGTCCGAGCAGTTCTTC.

The rearrangement joins TRBV7-9 to TRBJ1-1; D is unresolved. Germline V gene lookup returns CDR1 SEHNR and CDR2 FQNEAQ (reference sequence). Trimming cost V 5 bases and J 6 bases, with 13 bases left between them. CDR3 length equals 13 residues. The CDR3 DNA reads TGTGCCAGCAGCCTCTCCCGCGGGGCTGAAGCTTTCTTT. Translating gives CASSLSRGAEAFF.

The rearrangement uses TRBV19 and TRBJ2-5; TRBD2 aligns across 8 bases. The CDR3 is 15 amino acids. CDR1 and CDR2 (germline): LNHDA, SQIVND (reference sequence). J gave up 1 base and V 1 base, and 2 bases lay outside the gene matches. CDR3 residues: CASSIAGGSQETQYF. Here the CDR3 DNA reads TGTGCCAGTAGTATAGCGGGAGGGTCCCAAGAGACCCAGTACTTC. Combining the CDR3 with reference TRBV19 and TRBJ2-5 gives the whole variable domain DGGITQSPKYLFRKEGQNVTLSCEQNLNHDAMYWYRQDPGQGLRLIYYSQIVNDFQKGDIAEGYSVSREKKESFPLTVTSAQKNPTAFYLCASSIAGGSQETQYFGPGTRLLVL.

There are many counts of this clonotype. This chain uses TRBV12-3 or TRBV12-4 with TRBJ2-3, with D perhaps TRBD2 (6 bases). Trimming removed 7 bases from V and 2 bases from J, with 13 bases in between. The CDR3 runs 14 residues. CDR3 nucleotides: TGTGCCAGCACCCCCGGGACTCCCACAGATACGCAGTATTTT. Translation: CASTPGTPTDTQYF.

The chain carries TRBV18 and TRBJ2-7; a possible D gene is TRBD2 (6 bases). The ends were cut back, 6 bases at V and 5 bases at J, with 14 bases in the middle. CDR3 length: 13 amino acids. CDR1 KGHSH and CDR2 LQKENI come from the germline V gene. CDR3 amino acids: CASSHPGENEQYF. The CDR3 nucleotides read TGTGCCAGCTCCCACCCGGGGGAAAACGAGCAGTACTTC.

The chain recombines TRBV20-1 with TRBJ1-2; 7 bases are shared with TRBD1. J gave up 2 bases and V 6 bases, and 6 bases lay outside the gene matches. CDR3 length: 13 amino acids. The V gene's germline CDR1 is DFQATT and CDR2 SNEGSKA (reference sequence). The CDR3 loop reads CSATGTVNYGYTF. CDR3 sequence (DNA): TGCAGTGCCACCGGGACAGTGAACTATGGCTACACCTTC.

This clonotype was detected only a few times. The V gene is TRBV28, the J gene TRBJ2-5, with D possibly matching TRBD1 (5 bases). Trimming stripped 7 bases from V and 5 bases from J, with 17 bases between. From germline, CDR1 is MDHEN and CDR2 SYDVKM. This CDR3 is built from 14 residues. This chain's CDR3 is CASTDPAGWETQYF. As DNA, the CDR3 is TGTGCCAGCACCGACCCGGCAGGGTGGGAGACCCAGTACTTC.

Only a few counts were recorded for this clonotype. This chain's CDR3 is CASSPLAGGSETQYF. The CDR3 coding sequence is TGTGCCAGCAGTCCCTTAGCGGGAGGGAGTGAGACCCAGTACTTC. The V call is TRBV28, the J call TRBJ2-5; 11 nucleotides line up with TRBD2. The CDR3 is made up of 15 amino acids. V lost 5 bases, J lost 5 bases, and 7 bases stayed unmatched. CDR1 and CDR2 from the germline V gene are MDHEN and SYDVKM.

This chain uses TRBV12-3 or TRBV12-4 with TRBJ1-1; no reliable D call. This CDR3 comprises 15 residues. V lost 2 bases to trimming and J lost 4 bases, with 14 bases between them. The CDR3 DNA reads TGTGCCAGCAGTTTAATGGGGTTCCGAGGCACTGAAGCTTTCTTT. Its protein is CASSLMGFRGTEAFF.

In its sample, this clonotype was seen once. The chain carries TRBV12-3 or TRBV12-4 and TRBJ1-5, with a possible D match to TRBD1 (6 bases). The V end was cut by 6 bases, the J end by 6 bases, with 18 bases between. The CDR3 contains 15 residues. CDR3 protein: CASSLVGGGGQPQHF. The CDR3, as DNA: TGTGCCAGCAGCCTGGTGGGAGGGGGTGGTCAGCCCCAGCATTTT.

Regarding this clonotype: This could be a read error, since a much larger clone is one nucleotide away. The V and J genes are TRBV28 and TRBJ2-7, with D perhaps matching TRBD1 (5 bases). The CDR3 length is 16 residues. The V gene lost 6 bases and the J gene lost 2 bases, with 20 bases spanning the gap. Per the germline V gene, CDR1 is MDHEN and CDR2 is SYDVKM. The CDR3 sequence is CASSSGMAVITYEQYF. The CDR3 nucleotides are TGTGCCAGCAGCTCAGGGATGGCAGTGATCACCTACGAGCAGTACTTC.

In this sample, this clonotype turned up many times. This chain links TRBV7-8 with TRBJ2-7, with a weak D call TRBD1 (5 bases). Per germline, CDR1 SGHVS and CDR2 FQNEAQ. The CDR3 contains 15 residues. Trimming left V 5 bases short and J 3 bases short, with 17 bases between. The DNA of the CDR3 is TGTGCCAGCAGCCCTTGGGGCGAACCCCTCTACGAGCAGTACTTC. This sequence encodes CASSPWGEPLYEQYF.

V and J are TRBV29-1 and TRBJ2-1; 7 bases agree with TRBD1. In germline, CDR1 is SQVTM, CDR2 ANQGSEA. The CDR3 sequence is 15 residues long. Trimming took 2 bases from V and 2 from J; bases not matched to a gene: 6. DNA for the CDR3: TGCAGCGTTGAATGCCAGGGGGAGACCTACAATGAGCAGTTCTTC. Encoded protein: CSVECQGETYNEQFF.

The chain recombines TRBV2 with TRBJ1-2; D gene unclear. With 1 base removed from V and 8 bases from J, the gap between germline ends came to 14 bases. Germline lookup yields CDR1 SNHLY and CDR2 FYNNEI. The CDR3 is 14 residues long. As DNA, the CDR3 is TGTGCCAGCAGTGAAGAGGGCGGTGGTTCGGGCTACACCTTC. It yields the protein CASSEEGGGSGYTF.

J is TRBJ2-7 and V is TRBV7-3; 9 positions match TRBD1. Trimming at V came to 1 base and at J to 4 bases, leaving 2 bases not matched to a gene. Germline V CDR1 and CDR2: SGHTA, FQGTGA. The CDR3 spans 14 residues. The CDR3 DNA reads TGTGCCAGCAGCTTAATGGGACAGGGATACGAGCAGTACTTC. Its protein product is CASSLMGQGYEQYF. Supplemented by reference TRBV7-3 and TRBJ2-7, the full variable domain reads GAGVSQTPSNKVTEKGKYVELRCDPISGHTALYWYRQSLGQGPEFLIYFQGTGAADDSGLPNDRFFAVRPEGSVSTLKIQRTERGDSAVYLCASSLMGQGYEQYFGPGTRLTVT.

Only one count was recorded for this clonotype. This could be a read error, since a much larger clone is one nucleotide away. The chain combines TRBV11-3 with TRBJ2-5, with a tentative D call TRBD2 (5 bases). Germline V gene lookup returns CDR1 SGHNT and CDR2 YENEEA. The CDR3 has 13 amino acids. The germline V and J ends were trimmed by 5 bases and 5 bases, with 12 bases remaining between them. CDR3 nucleotide sequence: TGTGCCAGCAGCGGACTTTCCCGGGAGACCCAGTACTTC. Encoded protein: CASSGLSRETQYF. The full variable domain, with the rest looked up from reference TRBV11-3 and TRBJ2-5, is EAGVVQSPRYKIIEKKQPVAFWCNPISGHNTLYWYLQNLGQGPELLIRYENEEAVDDSQLPKDRFSAERLKGVDSTLKIQPAELGDSAVYLCASSGLSRETQYFGPGTRLLVL.